One sample yielded the 21 T cell receptor beta chains listed below, sequenced in a study of OX40 agonist ivuxolimab in advanced cancers. Profiling relied on immunoSEQ multiplex PCR, and the TCRdb table lists in-frame clones only, not all of them. Of 37,000 or so clones listed, around 86% were seen once; the top ten hold approximately 2.4%. Specimen: CD4+ or CD8+ T cells sorted from blood, collected in a trial of the OX40 agonist ivuxolimab. The receptors originated from an adult with an advanced solid tumor such as melanoma, head and neck, liver or kidney cancer.

The chain couples TRBV6-5 to TRBJ1-4; maybe TRBD1 (5 bases). V gave up 6 bases and J gave up 0 bases, with 11 bases separating them. The CDR3 is 15 amino acids. From germline, CDR1 is MNHEY and CDR2 SVGAGI. For the CDR3, the DNA is TGTGCCAGCAGCCCCAGGGAGACAACTAATGAAAAACTGTTTTTT. As protein: CASSPRETTNEKLFF.

The DNA for the CDR3 is TGTGCCAGCTCACCTGCGATTGAGACCCAGTACTTC. It encodes CASSPAIETQYF. The V gene is TRBV18, the J gene TRBJ2-5; D is undetermined. Trimming took off 3 bases at V and 5 bases at J, with 7 bases between the two ends. There are 12 residues in the CDR3. Germline CDR1 KGHSH, CDR2 LQKENI.

V is TRBV7-3 and J is TRBJ2-6, with 8 positions matching TRBD1. The V and J ends lost 6 bases and 2 bases, in that order; junction bases with no gene match: 3. The germline gives CDR1 SGHTA, CDR2 FQGTGA. The length of the CDR3 is 15 residues. For the CDR3, the DNA is TGTGCCAGCAGGGAGGACAGGGCTGGGGCCAACGTCCTGACTTTC. It yields the protein CASREDRAGANVLTF.

The chain carries TRBV6-5 and TRBJ2-7; no clear D gene. Trimming took 6 bases from V and 3 from J, leaving 9 bases between them. The CDR3 spans 12 residues. Germline loops: CDR1 MNHEY, CDR2 SVGAGI. The CDR3 loop is CASRTGSYEQYF. The CDR3 region has the DNA TGTGCCAGCAGAACGGGCAGCTACGAGCAGTACTTC.

This rearrangement joins TRBV18 to TRBJ1-1; D is unresolved. The V end was cut by 4 bases, the J end by 1 base, with 10 bases between. The CDR3 has 14 amino acids. Germline CDR1 KGHSH, CDR2 LQKENI. Written as DNA, the CDR3 is TGTGCCAGCTCACTGCGAGAGTCGAACACTGAAGCTTTCTTT. Its translation is CASSLRESNTEAFF.

Relative to its sample, this clone is medium-sized. V and J are TRBV30 and TRBJ1-1; D remains ambiguous. Germline CDR1 reads GTSNPN; CDR2 reads SVGIG (reference sequence). The CDR3 sequence is 12 residues long. V shed 2 bases and J shed 6 bases, with 10 bases lying between them. CDR3 protein: CAWSMSLSEAFF. The DNA of the CDR3 is TGTGCCTGGAGTATGTCACTCTCTGAAGCTTTCTTT.

The count of this clone is one. V usage is TRBV7-9 and J usage is TRBJ2-7, with D tentatively TRBD1 or TRBD2 (5 bases each). Trimming stripped 7 bases from V and 2 bases from J, with 21 bases between. Germline CDR1 SEHNR, CDR2 FQNEAQ (reference sequence). The CDR3 loop spans 16 amino acids. CDR3 region: CASTHGSTRGPYEQYF. In DNA form, the CDR3 reads TGTGCCAGCACCCATGGGAGCACCCGGGGCCCCTACGAGCAGTACTTC.

This clone was seen a single time. The rearrangement uses TRBV28 and TRBJ2-2; D is uncertain. V lost 5 bases and J lost 5, with 18 bases in between. This CDR3 has 16 residues. The germline gives CDR1 MDHEN, CDR2 SYDVKM. CDR3 sequence (DNA): TGTGCCAGCAGTCTCCGACTTCTCGGGCTTACCGGGGAGCTGTTTTTT. This sequence encodes CASSLRLLGLTGELFF.

This clone was found once. The V gene is TRBV27, the J gene TRBJ1-2, with D perhaps TRBD1 (5 bases). Germline V gene lookup returns CDR1 MNHEY and CDR2 SMNVEV (reference sequence). CDR3 length: 11 amino acids. The V end was cut by 6 bases, the J end by 10 bases, with 12 bases between. The CDR3 DNA is TGTGCCAGCAGGGGGGACGGTGACTACACCTTC. Its translation: CASRGDGDYTF.

This sequence joins TRBV6-1 and TRBJ2-7; D may be TRBD2 (6 bases). The CDR3 extends over 11 amino acids. The germline CDR1 and CDR2 sequences are MNHNS and SASEGT. With 8 bases removed from V and 2 bases from J, the gap between germline ends came to 7 bases. The CDR3 protein is CASGGTYEQYF. DNA of the CDR3: TGTGCCAGCGGGGGGACCTACGAGCAGTACTTC.

V usage is TRBV7-6 and J usage is TRBJ2-3; 9 bases match TRBD2. CDR3 length: 17 amino acids. CDR1 is SGHVS and CDR2 is FNYEAQ in the germline V gene. V was pared by 7 bases and J by 2 bases, with 13 bases of the junction left unmatched. The CDR3 coding sequence is TGTGCCAGCACCCTAAGGGGCGGGGGGGCCGACACAGATACGCAGTATTTT. It is translated as CASTLRGGGADTDTQYF.

The chain couples TRBV14 to TRBJ1-2; perhaps TRBD1 as D (5 bases). The CDR3 consists of 14 residues. V was pared by 1 base and J by 7 bases, with 13 bases between. The V gene's germline CDR1 is SGHDN and CDR2 FVKESK. DNA for the CDR3: TGTGCCAGCAGCCAAGTGGGGGGACCTCTTGGCTACACCTTC. Encoded protein: CASSQVGGPLGYTF.

The V call is TRBV7-6, the J call TRBJ2-3; TRBD1 matches at 8 bases. The CDR3 sequence is 14 residues long. The V segment lost 5 bases and the J segment 1 base; nucleotides outside the gene matches: 2. Germline V gene sequence: CDR1 SGHVS, CDR2 FNYEAQ. The CDR3 is CASSTGQGTDTQYF. Here the CDR3 DNA reads TGTGCCAGCAGCACGGGACAGGGCACAGATACGCAGTATTTT.

V usage is TRBV5-1 and J usage is TRBJ1-2; D possibly corresponds to TRBD1 (6 bases). CDR1 is SGHRS and CDR2 is YFSETQ in the germline V gene. V lost 6 bases and J lost 0, with 21 bases in between. The CDR3 runs 17 residues. Here the CDR3 reads CASTWSPTGFSNYGYTF. DNA for the CDR3: TGCGCCAGCACTTGGTCCCCGACAGGTTTTTCTAACTATGGCTACACCTTC.

As regards this clone: A junction boundary mismatches the germline segment, possibly from a read error. The V call is TRBV6-4, the J call TRBJ1-2; no clear D gene. The CDR3 totals 12 residues. From germline, CDR1 is MRHNA and CDR2 SNTAGT. The CDR3 reads CASSYSIYGYTF. The CDR3 region has the DNA TGTGCCAGCAGTTACTCCATCTATGGCTACACCTTC.

This clone has only one observation. The V call is TRBV19, the J call TRBJ1-1; D possibly corresponds to TRBD1 (5 bases). The length of the CDR3 is 16 residues. The V and J ends lost 5 bases and 3 bases respectively, with 19 bases between them. Germline-derived CDR1 and CDR2 are LNHDA and SQIVND (reference sequence). The CDR3 sequence: CASSSLEGHSDTEAFF. The CDR3 DNA reads TGTGCCAGTAGTTCCCTTGAAGGACATTCGGACACTGAAGCTTTCTTT.

The V gene is TRBV5-5, the J gene TRBJ2-2; D remains unclear. Between the trimmed V and J ends, which lost 0 bases and 3 bases, there was a span of 3 bases. Per germline, CDR1 SGHKS and CDR2 YYEKEE (reference sequence). The length of the CDR3 is 13 residues. CDR3: CASSLDHTGELFF. CDR3 coding DNA: TGTGCCAGCAGCTTGGATCACACCGGGGAGCTGTTTTTT. The full variable domain, with the rest looked up from reference TRBV5-5 and TRBJ2-2, is DAGVTQSPTHLIKTRGQQVTLRCSPISGHKSVSWYQQVLGQGPQFIFQYYEKEERGRGNFPDRFSARQFPNYSSELNVNALLLGDSALYLCASSLDHTGELFFGEGSRLTVL.

The chain recombines TRBV29-1 with TRBJ2-1; TRBD2 agrees at 8 bases. With 7 bases clipped from V and 12 bases from J, the junction kept 17 bases outside the gene matches. CDR1 and CDR2 from the germline V gene are SQVTM and ANQGSEA. CDR3 size: 14 residues. The CDR3 DNA sequence: TGCAGCGCCTTGCCGGGGGGGCCCGGCCGTTCGCAGTTCTTC. This codes for CSALPGGPGRSQFF.

J is TRBJ1-6 and V is TRBV6-1; D not certain. The germline V gene encodes CDR1 MNHNS and CDR2 SASEGT. Deletions cut 6 bases from V and 12 bases from J, with 12 bases between. The CDR3 is 12 amino acids. CDR3 protein: CASRVERGPLHF. In DNA form, the CDR3 reads TGTGCCAGCAGGGTGGAACGTGGACCCCTCCACTTT.

The chain combines TRBV5-1 with TRBJ2-2; D gene uncertain. Trimming shortened V by 0 bases and J by 2 bases, and 5 bases separated the two germline ends. This CDR3 has 14 amino acids. The germline V gene has CDR1 SGHRS and CDR2 YFSETQ. The chain's CDR3 is CASSLEGNTGELFF. CDR3 DNA: TGCGCCAGCAGCTTGGAAGGTAACACCGGGGAGCTGTTTTTT.

This chain links TRBV19 with TRBJ2-3; D call uncertain. V lost 3 bases, J lost 6 bases, and 7 bases lay in between. CDR1 and CDR2 from the germline V gene are LNHDA and SQIVND (reference sequence). The CDR3 is made up of 12 amino acids. CDR3 amino acids: CASSIYWDTQYF. As DNA, the CDR3 is TGTGCCAGTAGTATCTACTGGGATACGCAGTATTTT. Combining the CDR3 with reference TRBV19 and TRBJ2-3 gives the whole variable domain DGGITQSPKYLFRKEGQNVTLSCEQNLNHDAMYWYRQDPGQGLRLIYYSQIVNDFQKGDIAEGYSVSREKKESFPLTVTSAQKNPTAFYLCASSIYWDTQYFGPGTRLTVL.